These 7 T cell receptor beta chains originate from one sample sequenced in a study of T cell clones after liver transplantation. Sequencing was performed with immunoSEQ multiplex PCR; in TCRdb, only in-frame clones are kept and a portion is missing. The data show roughly 51,000 clones, approximately 71% seen once. The sample in question was CD4+ T cells from blood, obtained 54 months after liver transplant. Receptor source: a human patient who received a liver transplant. Some T cells may arise from the graft donor.

The chain couples TRBV19 to TRBJ2-7, with 10 bases identical to TRBD2. V trimming: 1 base; J trimming: 6 bases; junction bases outside the gene matches: 0. The CDR3 is 13 amino acids. The germline V gene has CDR1 LNHDA and CDR2 SQIVND (reference sequence). The CDR3 reads CASSIGTSGEQYF. Here the CDR3 DNA reads TGTGCCAGTAGTATAGGGACTAGCGGCGAGCAGTACTTC.

V is TRBV28 and J is TRBJ2-4; no clear D gene. The CDR3 is 15 amino acids. CDR1 is MDHEN, CDR2 SYDVKM, per germline. V dropped 2 bases and J dropped 2 bases, with 10 bases sitting between them. CDR3 region: CASSLMVVPKNIQYF. The CDR3 DNA reads as TGTGCCAGCAGTTTAATGGTGGTTCCCAAAAACATTCAGTACTTC.

The rearrangement uses TRBV7-9 and TRBJ2-3; TRBD2 matches 10 bases. Germline CDR1 is SEHNR and CDR2 is FQNEAQ (reference sequence). The J segment lost 2 bases and the V segment lost 4 bases, leaving 6 bases of the junction unmatched. CDR3 size: 16 residues. DNA of the CDR3: TGTGCCAGCAGCTCACGGACTAGCGGCCCCACAGATACGCAGTATTTT. It encodes CASSSRTSGPTDTQYF.

V and J are TRBV6-5 and TRBJ1-6; D not certain. The CDR3 consists of 13 residues. The germline CDR1 and CDR2 sequences are MNHEY and SVGAGI. The V end lost 5 bases, the J end lost 13 bases, and 15 bases lay between the germline ends. In nucleotides, the CDR3 is TGTGCCAGCAGTGACTATGATGCGTCCCCCCTCCACTTT. Protein product: CASSDYDASPLHF.

The CDR3 nucleotides read TGTGCCAGCAGTCCGGGACAGGGAACAGATACGCAGTATTTT. Its translation is CASSPGQGTDTQYF. The gene calls are TRBV6-1 and TRBJ2-3; 9 nucleotides match TRBD1. Looked up from germline, CDR1 is MNHNS and CDR2 is SASEGT. This CDR3 is built from 14 residues. The J segment lost 3 bases and the V segment lost 5 bases, leaving 3 bases of the junction unmatched.

The chain combines TRBV10-3 with TRBJ2-3, with TRBD1 as a possible D gene (6 bases). This CDR3 region has 14 residues. Germline V lookup: CDR1 ENHRY, CDR2 SYGVKD. Trimming left V 3 bases short and J 1 base short, with 8 bases between. The CDR3 protein is CAISEEGGTDTQYF. CDR3 DNA sequence: TGTGCCATCAGTGAAGAGGGGGGCACAGATACGCAGTATTTT.

This chain uses TRBV4-2 with TRBJ2-2; D is possibly TRBD1 (5 bases). There are 15 residues in the CDR3. V lost 1 base to trimming and J lost 1 base, with 7 bases between them. CDR1 and CDR2 (germline): LGHNA, YNFKEQ. CDR3 protein: CASSQGQGNTGELFF. The CDR3 region has the DNA TGTGCCAGCAGCCAAGGGCAGGGGAACACCGGGGAGCTGTTTTTT.